These 26 T cell receptor beta chains originate from one sample sequenced in a study of blood T cell repertoires in COVID-19. Produced via immunoSEQ multiplex PCR; TCRdb's table is partial and in-frame only. The sample has about 190,000 clones; about four fifths are singletons. Source material: peripheral blood. All receptors derive from a man aged 50 to 60 with active or convalescent COVID-19.

The genes are TRBV11-2 and TRBJ2-1, with 10 nucleotides matching TRBD2. CDR3 length equals 17 residues. The V gene end was trimmed by 3 bases and the J gene end by 5 bases; junction bases not matched to a gene: 10. Germline-derived CDR1 and CDR2 are SGHAT and FQNNGV. CDR3 bases: TGTGCCAGCAGCTTCTGGAGGGGGCTAGCGGGAGACAATGAGCAGTTCTTC. It translates to CASSFWRGLAGDNEQFF. The whole variable domain, remainder taken from reference TRBV11-2 and TRBJ2-1, is EAGVAQSPRYKIIEKRQSVAFWCNPISGHATLYWYQQILGQGPKLLIQFQNNGVVDDSQLPKDRFSAERLKGVDSTLKIQPAKLEDSAVYLCASSFWRGLAGDNEQFFGPGTRLTVL.

The count of this clone is one. The chain uses TRBV28 and TRBJ2-5, with 11 bases that match TRBD2. After removal of 2 bases from V and 4 bases from J, the junction contained 9 bases not matched to a gene. CDR3 size: 17 residues. The germline CDR1 and CDR2 sequences are MDHEN and SYDVKM. CDR3 coding DNA: TGTGCCAGCAGTTTAGTAGCGGGAGGGCCAATCGGAGAGACCCAGTACTTC. As protein: CASSLVAGGPIGETQYF. Based on the CDR3 plus reference TRBV28 and TRBJ2-5, the full variable domain is DVKVTQSSRYLVKRTGEKVFLECVQDMDHENMFWYRQDPGLGLRLIYFSYDVKMKEKGDIPEGYSVSREKKERFSLILESASTNQTSMYLCASSLVAGGPIGETQYFGPGTRLLVL.

The chain is built from TRBV28 and TRBJ2-1, with D possibly being TRBD1 (5 bases). Trimming removed 3 bases from V and 7 bases from J, with 22 bases in between. Germline CDR1 reads MDHEN; CDR2 reads SYDVKM. This CDR3 is 17 amino acids long. This CDR3 reads CASSFEWGQGRRNEQFF. DNA of the CDR3: TGTGCCAGCAGTTTTGAATGGGGCCAGGGTCGGAGAAATGAGCAGTTCTTC.

CDR3 bases: TGTGCCAGTAGTCTGAACTACCCCCCCGGGAATGAGCAGTTCTTC. It is translated as CASSLNYPPGNEQFF. This rearrangement joins TRBV19 to TRBJ2-1; D unclear. The CDR3 length is 15 residues. The germline V gene encodes CDR1 LNHDA and CDR2 SQIVND (reference sequence). V lost 5 bases and J lost 7, with 18 bases in between.

The chain couples TRBV4-3 to TRBJ1-5; 9 bases map to TRBD1. Unmatched junction bases numbered 8, after V lost 1 base and J lost 1 base. CDR1 is LGHNA and CDR2 is YSLEER in the germline V gene. The CDR3 length is 18 residues. The CDR3 sequence is CASSQGYRGQISNQPQHF. The CDR3 nucleotides read TGCGCCAGCAGCCAAGGATACAGGGGGCAGATCAGCAATCAGCCCCAGCATTTT.

The J gene is TRBJ2-1, the V gene TRBV7-9, with TRBD2 matching over 10 bases. CDR3 length: 16 residues. Germline V gene sequence: CDR1 SEHNR, CDR2 FQNEAQ (reference sequence). V was clipped by 4 bases and J by 3 bases; unmatched bases: 6. The CDR3 DNA reads as TGTGCCAGCAGCTCTAGCGGGAGCCTTAACTACAATGAGCAGTTCTTC. It codes for CASSSSGSLNYNEQFF.

The chain uses TRBV6-6 and TRBJ2-3, with D maybe TRBD2 (5 bases). CDR1 and CDR2 from the germline V gene are MNHNY and SVGAGI (reference sequence). Trimming took off 10 bases at V and 0 bases at J, with 29 bases between the two ends. The CDR3 extends over 19 amino acids. The CDR3 bases are TGTGCCACCCGTCGGACTGGTTTTCAGTTGTCCCTTAGCACAGATACGCAGTATTTT. This codes for CATRRTGFQLSLSTDTQYF.

There are many counts of this clone. The chain is built from TRBV6-6 and TRBJ2-3; D is possibly TRBD1 (5 bases). V lost 0 bases and J lost 5, with 6 bases in between. Germline loops: CDR1 MNHNY, CDR2 SVGAGI (reference sequence). This CDR3 comprises 13 residues. The DNA for the CDR3 is TGTGCCAGCAGTTACTCAGGGGTAGATACGCAGTATTTT. Its translation: CASSYSGVDTQYF.

CDR3 DNA: TGTGCCAGCAGCTCCCAGACAGGGGTTGGCAATCAGCCCCAGCATTTT. Its protein product is CASSSQTGVGNQPQHF. The V call is TRBV7-2, the J call TRBJ1-5; 8 bases fit TRBD1. The ends lost 4 bases at V and 2 bases at J; junction bases unmatched: 7. Germline lookup yields CDR1 SGHTA and CDR2 FQGNSA. The CDR3 has 16 amino acids.

The chain carries TRBV28 and TRBJ1-5; possible D gene TRBD1, 5 bases. The CDR3 extends over 15 amino acids. V gave up 2 bases and J gave up 7 bases, with 15 bases separating them. Looked up from germline, CDR1 is MDHEN and CDR2 is SYDVKM. CDR3 loop: CASSLRGWEGQPQHF. The CDR3 bases are TGTGCCAGCAGTTTAAGGGGATGGGAAGGACAGCCCCAGCATTTT. Drawing the rest from reference TRBV28 and TRBJ1-5, the complete variable domain is DVKVTQSSRYLVKRTGEKVFLECVQDMDHENMFWYRQDPGLGLRLIYFSYDVKMKEKGDIPEGYSVSREKKERFSLILESASTNQTSMYLCASSLRGWEGQPQHFGDGTRLSIL.

This chain links TRBV25-1 with TRBJ1-2; 7 bases align to TRBD1. Germline V CDR1 and CDR2: MGHDK, SYGVNS. V lost 4 bases, J lost 4 bases, and 9 bases stayed unmatched. This CDR3 has 15 residues. The CDR3 sequence is CASSVPKGGLYGYTF. The CDR3 DNA sequence: TGTGCCAGCAGTGTCCCTAAAGGGGGCCTCTATGGCTACACCTTC.

The chain joins TRBV3-1 (or the pseudogene TRBV3-2) to TRBJ2-3, with 12 bases aligning to TRBD2. The germline V gene has CDR1 LGHDT and CDR2 YNNKEL (reference sequence). The CDR3 loop spans 18 amino acids. J lost 4 bases, V lost 3 bases, and 11 bases had no gene match. This chain's CDR3 is CASSQPLQLAGGPDTQYF. Here the CDR3 DNA reads TGTGCCAGCAGCCAGCCGCTGCAACTAGCGGGGGGCCCAGATACGCAGTATTTT.

V usage is TRBV3-1 (or the pseudogene TRBV3-2) and J usage is TRBJ1-1; D not resolved. CDR1 and CDR2 (germline): LGHDT, YNNKEL (reference sequence). There are 14 residues in the CDR3. Trimming left V 4 bases short and J 4 bases short, with 13 bases between. The CDR3 DNA is TGTGCCAGCAGCCGAAAGCAAGGACTCACTGAAGCTTTCTTT. The encoded protein is CASSRKQGLTEAFF.

The V call is TRBV29-1, the J call TRBJ1-3, with 10 bases matching TRBD1. CDR3 length: 12 residues. V lost 7 bases and J lost 8; bases outside the gene matches: 5. Germline values: CDR1 SQVTM, CDR2 ANQGSEA. The CDR3 here is CSAGQGVDTIYF. For the CDR3, the DNA is TGCAGCGCCGGACAGGGGGTTGACACCATATATTTT.

The rearrangement links TRBV6-5 to TRBJ1-2; D not resolved. Germline CDR1 is MNHEY and CDR2 is SVGAGI. The CDR3 length is 12 residues. The CDR3 loop reads CRSGTPNYGYTF. The CDR3 DNA sequence: TGTCGCAGCGGAACGCCTAACTATGGCTACACCTTC.

This chain connects TRBV2 to TRBJ2-3; 8 positions match TRBD2. CDR3 length: 15 amino acids. Germline CDR1 SNHLY, CDR2 FYNNEI. The V segment lost 10 bases and the J segment 4 bases; nucleotides outside the gene matches: 13. The CDR3 sequence is CANLRTGGISDTQYF. CDR3 DNA: TGTGCCAACCTTCGGACGGGGGGGATCTCAGATACGCAGTATTTT.

This chain links TRBV19 with TRBJ1-2, with unresolved D. Trimming stripped 5 bases from V and 8 bases from J, with 12 bases between. This CDR3 contains 12 residues. In germline, CDR1 is LNHDA, CDR2 SQIVND (reference sequence). The CDR3 DNA sequence: TGTGCCAGTAGTCCGCGCGAACGGGGCTACACCTTC. Translating gives CASSPRERGYTF.

The chain employs TRBV6-1 and TRBJ2-1; 7 bases align to TRBD2. The length of the CDR3 is 15 residues. Germline lookup yields CDR1 MNHNS and CDR2 SASEGT. The junction had 3 bases not matched to a gene; V was cut back by 2 bases and J by 2 bases. The CDR3 region has the DNA TGTGCCAGCAGTGAACTGGCGGGGGCCTACAATGAGCAGTTCTTC. Protein product: CASSELAGAYNEQFF.

In DNA form, the CDR3 reads TGCGCCAGCAGTGAGCTACTAGCGCAGAAAGAGACCCAGTACTTC. Translated: CASSELLAQKETQYF. The chain recombines TRBV10-2 with TRBJ2-5; 7 bases match TRBD2. The ends lost 2 bases at V and 3 bases at J; junction bases unmatched: 6. CDR1 is WSHSY, CDR2 SAAADI, per germline. This CDR3 spans 15 amino acids.

This rearrangement joins TRBV6-5 to TRBJ1-5; 7 nucleotides match TRBD1. The germline CDR1 and CDR2 sequences are MNHEY and SVGAGI. V dropped 5 bases and J dropped 6; count of bases not matched to a gene: 4. The CDR3 sequence is 13 residues long. In nucleotides, the CDR3 is TGTGCCAGCAGTCCACAGGGGACTCAGCCCCAGCATTTT. Translating it yields CASSPQGTQPQHF.

This chain uses TRBV20-1 with TRBJ2-6; possibly TRBD2 for D (6 bases). The CDR3 extends over 17 amino acids. CDR1 and CDR2 (germline): DFQATT, SNEGSKA (reference sequence). V was trimmed by 3 bases and J by 2 bases, leaving 17 bases between them. CDR3 protein: CSASRASVAAGANVLTF. CDR3 nucleotide sequence: TGCAGTGCTAGTCGTGCTAGCGTTGCGGCTGGGGCCAACGTCCTGACTTTC.

The chain joins TRBV2 to TRBJ2-7; 9 bases fit TRBD2. V lost 6 bases to trimming and J lost 3 bases; unmatched junction nucleotides: 9. The germline CDR1 and CDR2 sequences are SNHLY and FYNNEI. This CDR3 spans 15 amino acids. The CDR3 nucleotides read TGTGCCAGCAGGGATCGGACTAGCGCAAACTACGAGCAGTACTTC. It translates to CASRDRTSANYEQYF.

The rearrangement joins TRBV4-1 to TRBJ2-7, with TRBD2 identical over 8 bases. Germline V gene lookup returns CDR1 MGHRA and CDR2 YSYEKL. The CDR3 runs to 15 residues. V was clipped by 1 base and J by 2 bases; unmatched bases: 4. DNA for the CDR3: TGCGCCAGCAGCCAAGTAGGAGCGGGAGCCTACGAGCAGTACTTC. Translating gives CASSQVGAGAYEQYF.

The chain uses TRBV24-1 and TRBJ2-1; D is perhaps TRBD2 (5 bases). This CDR3 contains 16 residues. Germline assignment: CDR1 KGHDR and CDR2 SFDVKD. V was pared by 4 bases and J by 2 bases, with 14 bases between. This chain's CDR3 is CATSDPEGEAYNEQFF. Here the CDR3 DNA reads TGTGCCACCAGTGACCCCGAGGGAGAGGCCTACAATGAGCAGTTCTTC.

The chain carries TRBV29-1 and TRBJ2-7, with a tentative D call TRBD1 (6 bases). The CDR3 extends over 11 amino acids. Germline V CDR1 and CDR2: SQVTM, ANQGSEA. CDR3 coding DNA: TGCAGTCACCGGGACACCTACGAGCAGTACTTC. Protein: CSHRDTYEQYF.

The J gene is TRBJ2-2, the V gene TRBV14, with a possible D match to TRBD2 (6 bases). Germline V gene sequence: CDR1 SGHDN, CDR2 FVKESK. The CDR3 is made up of 17 amino acids. Trimming took 2 bases from V and 4 from J, leaving 17 bases between them. This CDR3 reads CASSQIPLAAGTGELFF. In DNA form, the CDR3 reads TGTGCCAGCAGCCAAATACCCTTAGCGGCAGGCACCGGGGAGCTGTTTTTT.